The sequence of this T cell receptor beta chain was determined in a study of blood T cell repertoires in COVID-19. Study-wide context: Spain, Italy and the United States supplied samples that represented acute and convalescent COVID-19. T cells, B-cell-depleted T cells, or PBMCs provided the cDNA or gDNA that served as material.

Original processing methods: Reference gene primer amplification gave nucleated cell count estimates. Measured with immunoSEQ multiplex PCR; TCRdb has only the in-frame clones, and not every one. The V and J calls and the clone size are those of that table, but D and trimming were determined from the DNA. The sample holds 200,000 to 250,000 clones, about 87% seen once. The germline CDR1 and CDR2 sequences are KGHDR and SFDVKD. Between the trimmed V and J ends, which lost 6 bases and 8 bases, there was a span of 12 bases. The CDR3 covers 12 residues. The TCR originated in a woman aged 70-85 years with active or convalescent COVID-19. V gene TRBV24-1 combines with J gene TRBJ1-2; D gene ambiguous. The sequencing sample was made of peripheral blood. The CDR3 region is CATSPREGGYTF. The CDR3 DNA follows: TGTGCCACCAGTCCCCGGGAAGGAGGCTACACCTTC.